These T cell receptor beta chains were read from a single sample in a study of response to subunit inactivated influenza vaccine. TCRdb re-called the RT-PCR reads with MiXCR, one entry per CDR3 protein. The sample lists about 160,000 distinct CDR3 sequences, approximately 11% occurring once. Material: non-naive T cells sorted from PBMCs, obtained roughly 46 days after vaccination. The source of these receptors is a man aged 45-65 years who received an inactivated influenza vaccine. CDR3s include the opening cysteine and the closing phenylalanine or tryptophan. The D gene is left open where the match is weak. Only part of the rows carry a size: once, few, many, or a class if the clone is expanded.

D gene	V gene	clone size	J gene	CDR3 DNA	CDR3 protein
-	TRBV19	-	TRBJ2-4	TGTGCCAGTAGTATTGGGCACCTAGCCAAAAACATTCAGTACTTC	CASSIGHLAKNIQYF
TRBD1	TRBV4-3	-	TRBJ1-1	TGCGACAGCAGCCAAGATCCCATACGACAGGGCGCTGAAGCTTTCTTT	CDSSQDPIRQGAEAFF
TRBD2	TRBV28	few	TRBJ2-1	TGTGCCAGCATGAGAGCGGGAGCCTACAATGAGCAGTTCTTC	CASMRAGAYNEQFF
-	TRBV20-1	many	TRBJ2-7	TGCAGTGCTAGCCAGAACGAGCAGTACTTC	CSASQNEQYF
-	TRBV3-1	-	TRBJ1-2	TGTGCCAGCAGTGGACCCAACTATGGCTACACCTTC	CASSGPNYGYTF
-	TRBV3-1	few	TRBJ2-4	TGTGCCAGCAGCCCGATCCCCGGCGAAAACATTCAGTACTTC	CASSPIPGENIQYF
TRBD2	TRBV20-1	many	TRBJ2-7	TGCAGTGCTAGAGATGTCACTAGCGGGAGCTACGAGCAGTACTTC	CSARDVTSGSYEQYF
TRBD1	TRBV5-6	few	TRBJ1-5	TGTGCCAGCAGCTACTACTGGGCGGACAGGGGCGGTCAGCCCCAGCATTTT	CASSYYWADRGGQPQHF
-	TRBV2	-	TRBJ2-7	TGTGCCAGCAGTGAAGTTAGACAGTCCTACGAGCAGTACTTC	CASSEVRQSYEQYF
-	TRBV14	few	TRBJ2-1	TGTGCCAGCAGCCAAGATCGGTCGGGGGCGCATGGTTCGCGGGGCGGGAGCCCCTACAATGAGCAGTTCTTC	CASSQDRSGAHGSRGGSPYNEQFF
-	TRBV11-2	-	TRBJ1-6	TGTGCCAGCAGCTTAGATCGATTATGGAACGGGTCACCCCTCCACTTT	CASSLDRLWNGSPLHF